A selection of T cell receptor beta chains follows, all from one sample in a study of vaccination and CD4 T cells after COVID-19. TCRdb redid the calling of the PCR reads with MiXCR, one entry per CDR3 protein. The profile shows over 10,000 distinct CDR3 sequences, 27% of them singletons. Their target antigens are unknown. Sequenced here: CD4+ T cells from blood, cultured in vitro, sampled before SARS-CoV-2 vaccination. Every receptor here comes from a human donor who received a COVID-19 vaccine. The CDR3 runs from the conserved cysteine through the conserved F or W. The order of the fields is J gene, D gene, clone size, V gene, CDR3 protein, CDR3 DNA. D genes are given only for firm matches. Part of the rows lack a size; the others show once, few, many or a class for expanded clones.

J gene: TRBJ1-1; D gene: .; clone size: .; V gene: TRBV2; CDR3 protein: CASRGIIMNTEAFF; CDR3 DNA: TGTGCCAGCAGGGGGATAATTATGAACACTGAAGCTTTCTTT
J gene: TRBJ1-5; D gene: TRBD1; clone size: .; V gene: TRBV27; CDR3 protein: CASSQTGGVGGQPQHF; CDR3 DNA: TGTGCCAGCAGTCAGACAGGGGGCGTCGGAGGTCAGCCCCAGCATTTT
J gene: TRBJ1-4; D gene: .; clone size: .; V gene: TRBV2; CDR3 protein: CASRETGNNEKLFF; CDR3 DNA: TGTGCCAGCAGGGAAACAGGGAATAATGAAAAACTGTTTTTT
J gene: TRBJ2-3; D gene: .; clone size: few; V gene: TRBV12-3/TRBV12-4; CDR3 protein: CASRLRHNSFDTQYF; CDR3 DNA: TGTGCCAGCAGGTTAAGACACAACTCGTTTGATACGCAGTATTTT
J gene: TRBJ1-2; D gene: TRBD1; clone size: once; V gene: TRBV5-1; CDR3 protein: CASSPGTGGDYGYTF; CDR3 DNA: TGCGCCAGCAGCCCGGGGACAGGAGGGGACTATGGCTACACCTTC
J gene: TRBJ1-1; D gene: TRBD1; clone size: .; V gene: TRBV4-1; CDR3 protein: CASSQGMTGGGTEAFF; CDR3 DNA: TGCGCCAGCAGCCAAGGAATGACAGGGGGGGGCACTGAAGCTTTCTTT
J gene: TRBJ2-1; D gene: TRBD2; clone size: .; V gene: TRBV6-1; CDR3 protein: CASSEFSGGPHLGGQFF; CDR3 DNA: TGTGCCAGCAGCGAATTTAGCGGGGGGCCCCACTTAGGTGGGCAGTTCTTC
J gene: TRBJ1-6; D gene: TRBD1; clone size: few; V gene: TRBV11-3; CDR3 protein: CASSPPPGQSSYNSPLHF; CDR3 DNA: TGTGCCAGCAGCCCTCCCCCGGGACAGAGCTCCTATAATTCACCCCTCCACTTT
J gene: TRBJ2-7; D gene: .; clone size: few; V gene: TRBV24-1; CDR3 protein: CATSRTGGNYEQYF; CDR3 DNA: TGTGCCACCAGCCGGACCGGAGGTAACTACGAGCAGTACTTC
J gene: TRBJ1-5; D gene: .; clone size: medium-sized; V gene: TRBV30; CDR3 protein: CAWSGRGDQPQHF; CDR3 DNA: TGTGCCTGGAGTGGGAGGGGGGATCAGCCCCAGCATTTT
J gene: TRBJ2-5; D gene: TRBD2; clone size: .; V gene: TRBV20-1; CDR3 protein: CSAREGLAGQETQYF; CDR3 DNA: TGCAGTGCTAGAGAGGGACTAGCGGGGCAAGAGACCCAGTACTTC
J gene: TRBJ2-4; D gene: TRBD2; clone size: .; V gene: TRBV6-1; CDR3 protein: CASSPGTTNIQYF; CDR3 DNA: TGTGCCAGCAGCCCCGGGACTACAAACATTCAGTACTTC
J gene: TRBJ2-5; D gene: .; clone size: few; V gene: TRBV6-1; CDR3 protein: CASSQNYQGGETQYF; CDR3 DNA: TGTGCCAGCAGTCAGAATTACCAGGGAGGAGAGACCCAGTACTTC
J gene: TRBJ2-5; D gene: .; clone size: .; V gene: TRBV18; CDR3 protein: CASSPRRAAEETQYF; CDR3 DNA: TGTGCCAGCTCACCACGTAGGGCCGCCGAAGAGACCCAGTACTTC
J gene: TRBJ2-2; D gene: TRBD1; clone size: .; V gene: TRBV6-5; CDR3 protein: CASSYSATGDTGELFF; CDR3 DNA: TGTGCCAGCAGTTACTCGGCTACAGGGGACACCGGGGAGCTGTTTTTT
J gene: TRBJ2-5; D gene: .; clone size: few; V gene: TRBV6-5; CDR3 protein: CASSSGGKGETQYF; CDR3 DNA: TGTGCCAGCAGTTCAGGGGGGAAGGGAGAGACCCAGTACTTC
J gene: TRBJ2-7; D gene: .; clone size: once; V gene: TRBV19; CDR3 protein: CASSADVKQYF; CDR3 DNA: TGTGCCAGTAGTGCAGATGTAAAGCAGTACTTC
J gene: TRBJ1-6; D gene: .; clone size: few; V gene: TRBV20-1; CDR3 protein: CSAAPTYNSPLHF; CDR3 DNA: TGCAGTGCCGCCCCTACCTATAATTCACCCCTCCACTTT
J gene: TRBJ1-2; D gene: .; clone size: few; V gene: TRBV6-1; CDR3 protein: CASRAGDYGYTF; CDR3 DNA: TGTGCCAGCAGGGCAGGGGACTATGGCTACACCTTC
J gene: TRBJ2-7; D gene: TRBD1; clone size: .; V gene: TRBV24-1; CDR3 protein: CATQSGTGYYEQYF; CDR3 DNA: TGTGCCACCCAGTCCGGGACAGGTTACTACGAGCAGTACTTC
J gene: TRBJ2-3; D gene: TRBD2; clone size: .; V gene: TRBV20-1; CDR3 protein: CSAPRYLAGGNTDTQYF; CDR3 DNA: TGCAGTGCTCCCCGTTATCTAGCGGGGGGCAACACAGATACGCAGTATTTT
J gene: TRBJ1-2; D gene: .; clone size: few; V gene: TRBV28; CDR3 protein: CATFRDVNYGYTF; CDR3 DNA: TGTGCCACTTTCCGGGACGTTAACTATGGCTACACCTTC
J gene: TRBJ2-2; D gene: TRBD1; clone size: .; V gene: TRBV29-1; CDR3 protein: CSVATGVDTGELFF; CDR3 DNA: TGCAGCGTTGCGACAGGGGTGGACACCGGGGAGCTGTTTTTT
J gene: TRBJ1-1; D gene: .; clone size: .; V gene: TRBV3-1; CDR3 protein: CASSQQGTTEAFF; CDR3 DNA: TGTGCCAGCAGCCAACAGGGAACCACTGAAGCTTTCTTT
J gene: TRBJ2-3; D gene: .; clone size: medium-sized; V gene: TRBV7-8; CDR3 protein: CASSSNRQDTQYF; CDR3 DNA: TGTGCCAGCAGTTCTAACAGGCAGGATACGCAGTATTTT
J gene: TRBJ2-7; D gene: .; clone size: .; V gene: TRBV5-4; CDR3 protein: CASSLGPPRTKGYEQYF; CDR3 DNA: TGTGCCAGCAGCTTGGGGCCCCCCCGGACGAAGGGATACGAGCAGTACTTC
J gene: TRBJ1-1; D gene: .; clone size: few; V gene: TRBV30; CDR3 protein: CAWGDTVTEAFF; CDR3 DNA: TGTGCCTGGGGGGACACTGTCACTGAAGCTTTCTTT
J gene: TRBJ1-1; D gene: TRBD1; clone size: medium-sized; V gene: TRBV24-1; CDR3 protein: CATRTGDPNTEAFF; CDR3 DNA: TGTGCCACCAGGACAGGGGACCCGAACACTGAAGCTTTCTTT
J gene: TRBJ2-7; D gene: .; clone size: few; V gene: TRBV2; CDR3 protein: CASSEFVDEQYF; CDR3 DNA: TGTGCCAGCAGTGAATTCGTCGACGAGCAGTACTTC
J gene: TRBJ2-7; D gene: .; clone size: .; V gene: TRBV11-3; CDR3 protein: CASSLVAEQYF; CDR3 DNA: TGTGCCAGCAGCTTAGTCGCCGAGCAGTACTTC
J gene: TRBJ1-1; D gene: TRBD1; clone size: .; V gene: TRBV6-1; CDR3 protein: CASSARTGGYTEAFF; CDR3 DNA: TGTGCCAGCAGTGCCCGGACAGGAGGTTACACTGAAGCTTTCTTT
J gene: TRBJ2-6; D gene: .; clone size: few; V gene: TRBV10-3; CDR3 protein: CAISESIGRVSGANVLTF; CDR3 DNA: TGTGCCATCAGTGAGTCGATAGGCAGAGTCTCTGGGGCCAACGTCCTGACTTTC
J gene: TRBJ1-2; D gene: .; clone size: few; V gene: TRBV6-5; CDR3 protein: CASSYDVRGGYGYTF; CDR3 DNA: TGTGCCAGCAGTTACGACGTCAGGGGCGGCTATGGCTACACCTTC
J gene: TRBJ1-5; D gene: .; clone size: .; V gene: TRBV6-5; CDR3 protein: CASSYQGFDQPQHF; CDR3 DNA: TGTGCCAGCAGTTACCAAGGGTTCGATCAGCCCCAGCATTTT
J gene: TRBJ1-1; D gene: .; clone size: .; V gene: TRBV5-4; CDR3 protein: CASSGRVSLNTEAFF; CDR3 DNA: TGTGCCAGCAGCGGTAGGGTCAGCTTGAACACTGAAGCTTTCTTT
J gene: TRBJ1-6; D gene: .; clone size: .; V gene: TRBV2; CDR3 protein: CASSDFVTYNSPLHF; CDR3 DNA: TGTGCCAGCAGTGATTTTGTTACTTATAATTCACCCCTCCACTTT
J gene: TRBJ2-7; D gene: .; clone size: few; V gene: TRBV6-1; CDR3 protein: CASSEFGRGEQYF; CDR3 DNA: TGTGCCAGCAGTGAATTTGGGAGAGGCGAGCAGTACTTC
J gene: TRBJ1-3; D gene: .; clone size: .; V gene: TRBV10-1; CDR3 protein: CASIGGARSSSGNTIYF; CDR3 DNA: TGCGCCAGCATTGGGGGGGCCCGATCCTCCTCTGGAAACACCATATATTTT
J gene: TRBJ2-3; D gene: .; clone size: .; V gene: TRBV12-5; CDR3 protein: CASGLRSWGTPGTDTQYF; CDR3 DNA: TGTGCTAGTGGTTTACGATCTTGGGGGACACCCGGCACAGATACGCAGTATTTT
J gene: TRBJ1-6; D gene: .; clone size: .; V gene: TRBV30; CDR3 protein: CAWDRSLDSPLHF; CDR3 DNA: TGTGCCTGGGACAGGTCTTTGGATTCACCCCTCCACTTT
J gene: TRBJ1-1; D gene: .; clone size: few; V gene: TRBV19; CDR3 protein: CASSKRGLTYTEAFF; CDR3 DNA: TGTGCCAGTAGTAAGAGGGGACTCACATACACTGAAGCTTTCTTT
J gene: TRBJ2-7; D gene: .; clone size: .; V gene: TRBV7-9; CDR3 protein: CASSLDTVSYEQYF; CDR3 DNA: TGTGCCAGCAGCTTAGATACAGTCTCCTACGAGCAGTACTTC
J gene: TRBJ2-2; D gene: .; clone size: medium-sized; V gene: TRBV19; CDR3 protein: CASSLSTNTGELFF; CDR3 DNA: TGTGCCAGTAGCCTCTCTACCAACACCGGGGAGCTGTTTTTT
J gene: TRBJ2-7; D gene: .; clone size: .; V gene: TRBV5-1; CDR3 protein: CASSLGIPGAYEQYF; CDR3 DNA: TGCGCCAGCAGCTTGGGGATCCCAGGGGCCTACGAGCAGTACTTC
J gene: TRBJ2-3; D gene: TRBD1; clone size: few; V gene: TRBV20-1; CDR3 protein: CSASSSGQGVRTDTQYF; CDR3 DNA: TGCAGTGCTAGTTCGTCGGGACAGGGGGTCCGGACAGATACGCAGTATTTT
J gene: TRBJ2-7; D gene: TRBD2; clone size: few; V gene: TRBV14; CDR3 protein: CASSQGLAGTYEQYF; CDR3 DNA: TGTGCCAGCAGCCAAGGACTAGCGGGTACCTACGAGCAGTACTTC